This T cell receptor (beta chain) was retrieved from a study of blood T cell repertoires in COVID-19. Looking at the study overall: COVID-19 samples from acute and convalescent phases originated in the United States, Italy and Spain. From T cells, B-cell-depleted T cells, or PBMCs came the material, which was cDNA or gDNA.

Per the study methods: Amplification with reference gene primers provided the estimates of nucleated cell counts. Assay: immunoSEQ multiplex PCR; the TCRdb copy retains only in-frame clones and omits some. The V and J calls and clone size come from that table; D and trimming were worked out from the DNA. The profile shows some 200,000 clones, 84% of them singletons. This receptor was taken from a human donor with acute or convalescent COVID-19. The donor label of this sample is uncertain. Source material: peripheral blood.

The CDR3 reads CASKGFSNQPQHF. The CDR3 nucleotides are TGTGCCTCGAAGGGGTTTAGCAATCAGCCCCAGCATTTT. The genes are TRBV12-3 or TRBV12-4 and TRBJ1-5; D is possibly TRBD1 (5 bases). This CDR3 has 13 residues. Between the trimmed V and J ends, which lost 11 bases and 0 bases, there was a span of 11 bases.